These 20 T cell receptor beta chains share one sample of origin, sequenced in a study of blood T cells in healthy people across ages. Next came a second PCR, run for about 6 to 12 cycles, which used a sample-barcoded 5' primer along with a J-beta primer mix. One entry per CDR3 protein, called by TCRdb with MiXCR from the 5' RACE reads. The table includes about 640,000 distinct CDR3 sequences, approximately 30% detected once. The sequencing sample was made of blood. These receptors all come from a woman of 80 years or more in good health.

The count of this clonotype is one. CDR3 DNA: TGTGCCAGCAGCCAAACGGGGGGGCAGCGGGGGAGGCAGCAGTACTTC. Its translation is CASSQTGGQRGRQQYF. The chain joins TRBV3-1 to TRBJ2-5, with 8 bases matching TRBD2. This CDR3 spans 16 amino acids. V trimming: 2 bases; J trimming: 11 bases; junction bases outside the gene matches: 16. Germline CDR1 reads LGHDT; CDR2 reads YNNKEL (reference sequence).

This clonotype appeared a few times. CDR3 residues: CASSAAGTTSYNEQYF. The CDR3, as DNA: TGTGCCAGCAGCGCAGCGGGGACTACCTCCTACAATGAGCAGTACTTC. This chain uses TRBV7-9 with TRBJ2-1, with 7 bases matching TRBD2. The J call may be faulty, since TRBJ2-7 better matches the DNA end. Germline assignment: CDR1 SEHNR and CDR2 FQNEAQ (reference sequence). This CDR3 has 16 amino acids.

This clonotype has just one count. Being one base from a much bigger clone, this may be a read error. The chain joins TRBV18 to TRBJ2-6; no definite D call. Germline V gene data show CDR1 as KGHSH and CDR2 as LQKENI. Trimming shortened V by 4 bases and J by 0 bases, and 10 bases separated the two germline ends. The CDR3 totals 16 residues. CDR3 in DNA: TGTGCCAGCTCACTTCGACGGGTCTCTGGGGCCAACGTCCTGACTTTC. Its protein product is CASSLRRVSGANVLTF. Together with reference TRBV18 and TRBJ2-6, the CDR3 gives the full variable domain: NAGVMQNPRHLVRRRGQEARLRCSPMKGHSHVYWYRQLPEEGLKFMVYLQKENIIDESGMPKERFSAEFPKEGPSILRIQQVVRGDSAAYFCASSLRRVSGANVLTFGAGSRLTVL.

The V call is TRBV7-9, the J call TRBJ1-6; possible D gene TRBD1, 6 bases. Trimming removed 3 bases at V and 15 bases at J, with 12 bases between. This CDR3 is built from 12 residues. The V gene's germline CDR1 is SEHNR and CDR2 FQNEAQ (reference sequence). CDR3 bases: TGTGCCAGCAGCTTCAGACAGGAGGGCCTCCACTTT. It codes for CASSFRQEGLHF. The complete variable domain, with remaining parts taken from reference TRBV7-9 and TRBJ1-6, reads DTGVSQNPRHKITKRGQNVTFRCDPISEHNRLYWYRQTLGQGPEFLTYFQNEAQLEKSRLLSDRFSAERPKGSFSTLEIQRTEQGDSAMYLCASSFRQEGLHFGNGTRLTVT.

The chain has TRBV5-1 and TRBJ2-5; D is uncertain. CDR1 is SGHRS and CDR2 is YFSETQ in the germline V gene. The CDR3 runs to 13 residues. V lost 7 bases, J lost 11 bases, and 21 bases lay in between. As DNA, the CDR3 is TGCGCCAGCCGTCTGTTGGGGTACAATGAGCAGTACTTC. Translation gives CASRLLGYNEQYF.

As concerns this clonotype: This could be a read error, since a much larger clone is one nucleotide away. This sequence joins TRBV12-3 or TRBV12-4 and TRBJ2-6, with a tentative D call TRBD1 (5 bases). The CDR3 has 15 amino acids. The CDR3 DNA reads as TGTGCCAGCACCACTTCGGCTTCTGGGGCCAACGTCCGGACTTTC. Residues: CASTTSASGANVRTF.

This chain uses TRBV11-3 with TRBJ2-2; 7 bases agree with TRBD2. Germline CDR1 is SGHNT and CDR2 is YENEEA. J was trimmed by 5 bases and V by 6 bases; bases with no gene match: 6. The CDR3 runs 14 residues. In DNA form, the CDR3 reads TGTGCCAGCAGTCCCGGGACTACGACCGGGGAGCTGTTTTTT. Encoded protein: CASSPGTTTGELFF. Variable domain in full (rest from reference TRBV11-3 and TRBJ2-2): EAGVVQSPRYKIIEKKQPVAFWCNPISGHNTLYWYLQNLGQGPELLIRYENEEAVDDSQLPKDRFSAERLKGVDSTLKIQPAELGDSAVYLCASSPGTTTGELFFGEGSRLTVL.

This clonotype was detected only once. The V gene is TRBV5-8, the J gene TRBJ1-6, with no clear D. Germline V lookup: CDR1 SGHTS, CDR2 YDEGEE. With 0 bases removed from V and 7 bases from J, the gap between germline ends came to 8 bases. The CDR3 is made up of 14 amino acids. CDR3 sequence (DNA): TGTGCCAGCAGCTTGGGGCAGTGGAATTCACCCCTCCACTTT. Translated: CASSLGQWNSPLHF.

This chain links TRBV29-1 with TRBJ2-7; D may be TRBD1 (6 bases). V lost 1 base and J lost 2, with 15 bases in between. This CDR3 has 15 residues. Germline lookup yields CDR1 SQVTM and CDR2 ANQGSEA. The CDR3 nucleotides are TGCAGCGTTGAAGGAAATACCAAGGGGGCCTACGAGCAGTACTTC. Translation: CSVEGNTKGAYEQYF.

This clonotype was counted between two and nine times. The J gene is TRBJ1-1, the V gene TRBV7-9; D remains ambiguous. In germline, CDR1 is SEHNR, CDR2 FQNEAQ (reference sequence). The ends were cut back, 4 bases at V and 7 bases at J, with 10 bases in the middle. The CDR3 is made up of 12 amino acids. CDR3 sequence: CASSSDLVEAFF. The CDR3 nucleotides read TGTGCCAGCAGCTCTGATCTTGTTGAAGCTTTCTTT.

As for this clonotype: Possible read error: a much larger clone is one base away. This chain uses TRBV4-1 with TRBJ2-4; TRBD2 aligns across 7 bases. The J segment lost 13 bases and the V segment lost 0 bases, leaving 9 bases of the junction unmatched. Germline V gives CDR1 MGHRA, CDR2 YSYEKL. CDR3 length: 14 amino acids. The CDR3 DNA reads TGCGCCAGCAGCCAAGATACTGAGTCGCGGGGGCAGTACTTC. This encodes CASSQDTESRGQYF.

This clonotype was seen at least ten times. V and J are TRBV6-1 and TRBJ1-2; D is unresolved. Trimming removed 3 bases from V and 2 bases from J, with 13 bases in between. Looked up from germline, CDR1 is MNHNS and CDR2 is SASEGT. The CDR3 runs to 15 residues. In DNA, the CDR3 is TGTGCCAGCAGTGAGGTGTGGACGTCCAACTATGGCTACACCTTC. This translates into CASSEVWTSNYGYTF.

This clonotype was recorded many times. The rearrangement uses TRBV4-1 and TRBJ1-4; D unclear. Germline CDR1 and CDR2: MGHRA and YSYEKL. This CDR3 is built from 15 residues. The V end was cut by 1 base, the J end by 4 bases, with 10 bases between. Written as DNA, the CDR3 is TGCGCCAGCAGCCAAGTGGGTGGCAGTAATGAAAAACTGTTTTTT. Translated: CASSQVGGSNEKLFF.

The chain recombines TRBV20-1 with TRBJ2-4, with D perhaps assigned TRBD1 or TRBD2 (6 bases each). The closer fit of TRBJ2-7 to the DNA end suggests the J call may be wrong. CDR1 is DFQATT and CDR2 is SNEGSKA in the germline V gene (reference sequence). CDR3 length: 14 residues. CDR3 in DNA: TGCAGTGCTAGGGAGGGGGTGTGGACCTACGAGCAGTACTTC. It yields the protein CSAREGVWTYEQYF.

This clonotype was detected many times. CDR3 nucleotide sequence: TGTGCCACCAGCAGAGGGGGACAGGGACCACAAGAGACCCAGTACTTC. Protein sequence: CATSRGGQGPQETQYF. The rearrangement joins TRBV15 to TRBJ2-5; TRBD1 matches 9 bases. V was pared by 1 base and J by 2 bases, with 5 bases of the junction left unmatched. CDR3 length: 16 amino acids. Looked up from germline, CDR1 is LNHNV and CDR2 is YYDKDF (reference sequence).

This clonotype was counted many times. The chain uses TRBV5-6 and TRBJ2-3; 11 bases agree with TRBD2. Per germline, CDR1 SGHDT and CDR2 YYEEEE. The V segment lost 3 bases and the J segment 2 bases; nucleotides outside the gene matches: 8. The CDR3 has 17 amino acids. CDR3 nucleotide sequence: TGTGCCAGCAGCTCCAATCTAGCGGGGGGATACACAGATACGCAGTATTTT. Amino acids: CASSSNLAGGYTDTQYF.

This clonotype was recorded many times. This chain links TRBV29-1 with TRBJ2-7; 8 bases are shared with TRBD1. From germline, CDR1 is SQVTM and CDR2 ANQGSEA. After removal of 7 bases from V and 1 base from J, the junction contained 9 bases not matched to a gene. This CDR3 has 14 amino acids. The CDR3 reads CSALGQGRSYEQYF. CDR3 nucleotide sequence: TGCAGCGCTTTAGGACAGGGTAGGTCCTACGAGCAGTACTTC.

This clonotype was counted only a few times. Written as DNA, the CDR3 is TGTGCCAGCTCAGGACTGCGGCAGATAAACACAGATACGCAGTATTTT. Encoded protein: CASSGLRQINTDTQYF. The V call is TRBV18, the J call TRBJ2-3, with a possible D match to TRBD2 (5 bases). The CDR3 spans 16 residues. Trimming left V 5 bases short and J 2 bases short, with 17 bases between. The germline gives CDR1 KGHSH, CDR2 LQKENI.

This clonotype was recorded at least ten times. V gene TRBV6-1 combines with J gene TRBJ2-1, with D unclear. V was shortened by 3 bases and J by 0 bases, with 9 bases between the two germline ends. Germline V gives CDR1 MNHNS, CDR2 SASEGT. The CDR3 runs 15 residues. The CDR3 DNA sequence: TGTGCCAGCAGTGAGGGCTACCTCTCCTACAATGAGCAGTTCTTC. Protein: CASSEGYLSYNEQFF.

This clonotype has at least ten counts. CDR3 DNA: TGTGCCACCGTAGCGGGGGGTCAAGAGACCCAGTACTTC. Its translation: CATVAGGQETQYF. The chain recombines TRBV28 with TRBJ2-5; 10 positions agree with TRBD2. Germline V CDR1 and CDR2: MDHEN, SYDVKM. J gave up 2 bases and V 10 bases, and 4 bases lay outside the gene matches. The CDR3 is made up of 13 amino acids. The variable domain in full, completed from reference TRBV28 and TRBJ2-5, reads DVKVTQSSRYLVKRTGEKVFLECVQDMDHENMFWYRQDPGLGLRLIYFSYDVKMKEKGDIPEGYSVSREKKERFSLILESASTNQTSMYLCATVAGGQETQYFGPGTRLLVL.